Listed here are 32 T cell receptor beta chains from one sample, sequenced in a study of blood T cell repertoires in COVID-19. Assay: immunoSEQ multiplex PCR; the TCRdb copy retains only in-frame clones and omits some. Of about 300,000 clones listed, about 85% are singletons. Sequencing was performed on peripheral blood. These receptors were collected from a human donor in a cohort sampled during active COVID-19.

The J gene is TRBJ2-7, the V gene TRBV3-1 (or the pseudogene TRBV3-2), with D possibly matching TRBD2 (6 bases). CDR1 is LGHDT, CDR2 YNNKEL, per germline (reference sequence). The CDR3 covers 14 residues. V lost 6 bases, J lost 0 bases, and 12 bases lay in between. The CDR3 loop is CASSRDLSSYEQYF. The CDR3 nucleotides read TGTGCCAGCAGTCGGGACTTAAGCTCCTACGAGCAGTACTTC.

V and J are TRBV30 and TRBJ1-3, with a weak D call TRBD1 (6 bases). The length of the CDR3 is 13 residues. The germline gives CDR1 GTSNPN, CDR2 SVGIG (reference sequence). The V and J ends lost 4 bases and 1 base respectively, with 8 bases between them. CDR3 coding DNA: TGTGCCTGGACACAGGGTTCTGGAAACACCATATATTTT. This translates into CAWTQGSGNTIYF.

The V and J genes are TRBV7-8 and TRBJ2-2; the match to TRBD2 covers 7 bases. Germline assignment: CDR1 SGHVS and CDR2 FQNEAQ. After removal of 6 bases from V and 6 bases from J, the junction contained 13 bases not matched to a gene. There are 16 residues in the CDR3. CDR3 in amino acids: CASRLRASGAPGELFF. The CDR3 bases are TGTGCCAGCAGGCTGAGGGCAAGCGGGGCTCCCGGGGAGCTGTTTTTT. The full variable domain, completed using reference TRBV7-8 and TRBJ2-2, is GAGVSQSPRYKVAKRGQDVALRCDPISGHVSLFWYQQALGQGPEFLTYFQNEAQLDKSGLPSDRFFAERPEGSVSTLKIQRTQQEDSAVYLCASRLRASGAPGELFFGEGSRLTVL.

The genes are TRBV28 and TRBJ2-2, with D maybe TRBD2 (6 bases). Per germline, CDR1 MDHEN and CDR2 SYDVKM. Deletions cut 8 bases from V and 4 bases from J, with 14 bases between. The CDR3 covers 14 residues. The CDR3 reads CASGTSRGTGELFF. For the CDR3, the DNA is TGTGCCAGCGGAACTAGCCGAGGCACCGGGGAGCTGTTTTTT.

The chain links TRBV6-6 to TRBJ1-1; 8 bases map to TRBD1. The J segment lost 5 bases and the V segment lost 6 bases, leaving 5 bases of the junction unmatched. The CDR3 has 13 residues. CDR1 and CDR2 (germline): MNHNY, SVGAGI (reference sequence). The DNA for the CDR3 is TGTGCCAGCAGAGGGACAGGCGAGACTGAAGCTTTCTTT. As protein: CASRGTGETEAFF.

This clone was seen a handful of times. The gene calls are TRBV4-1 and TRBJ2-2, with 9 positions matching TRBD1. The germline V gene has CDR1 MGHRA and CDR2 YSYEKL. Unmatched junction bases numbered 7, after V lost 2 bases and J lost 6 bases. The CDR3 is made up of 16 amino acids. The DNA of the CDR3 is TGCGCCAGCAGCCAACCCAACAGGGGGCCGGCCGGGGAGCTGTTTTTT. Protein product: CASSQPNRGPAGELFF.

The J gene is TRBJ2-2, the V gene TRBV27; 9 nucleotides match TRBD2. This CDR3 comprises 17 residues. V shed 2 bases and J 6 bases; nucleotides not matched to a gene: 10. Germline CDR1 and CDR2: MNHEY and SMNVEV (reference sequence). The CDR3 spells CASSLEGGLAVAGELFF. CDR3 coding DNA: TGTGCCAGCAGTTTAGAGGGGGGACTAGCTGTAGCCGGGGAGCTGTTTTTT.

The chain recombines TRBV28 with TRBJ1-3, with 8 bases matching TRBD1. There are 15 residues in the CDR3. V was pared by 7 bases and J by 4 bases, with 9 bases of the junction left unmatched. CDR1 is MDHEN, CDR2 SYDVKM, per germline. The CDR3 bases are TGTGCCAGCAACCTTCCGCAGGGGGCGGGAAACACCATATATTTT. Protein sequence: CASNLPQGAGNTIYF.

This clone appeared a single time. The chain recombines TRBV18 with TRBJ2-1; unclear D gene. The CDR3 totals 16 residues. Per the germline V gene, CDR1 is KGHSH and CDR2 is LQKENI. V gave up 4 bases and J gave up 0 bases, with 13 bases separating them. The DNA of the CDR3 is TGTGCCAGCTCACGTTATAGCCAAAGCTCCTACAATGAGCAGTTCTTC. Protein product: CASSRYSQSSYNEQFF.

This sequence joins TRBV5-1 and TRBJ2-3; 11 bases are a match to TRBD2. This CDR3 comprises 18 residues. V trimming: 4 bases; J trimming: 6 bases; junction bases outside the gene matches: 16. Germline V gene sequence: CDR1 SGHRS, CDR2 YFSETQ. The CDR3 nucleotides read TGCGCCAGCAGCCCAGCATTAGCGGGAGGGGCGAAGGTCGATACGCAGTATTTT. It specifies CASSPALAGGAKVDTQYF.

The CDR3 loop reads CASSLTGQGGEQYF. The CDR3 DNA is TGTGCCAGCAGCTTGACGGGACAGGGGGGCGAGCAGTACTTC. The rearrangement joins TRBV11-2 to TRBJ2-7, with 11 nucleotides matching TRBD1. This CDR3 comprises 14 residues. V shed 3 bases, J shed 6 bases, and the junction held 4 bases outside the gene matches. Germline V gene data show CDR1 as SGHAT and CDR2 as FQNNGV.

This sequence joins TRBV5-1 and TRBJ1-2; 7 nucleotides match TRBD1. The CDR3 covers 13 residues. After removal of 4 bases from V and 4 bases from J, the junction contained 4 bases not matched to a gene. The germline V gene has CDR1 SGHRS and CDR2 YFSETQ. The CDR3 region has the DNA TGCGCCAGCAGCCTAGGGGGCTTCTATGGCTACACCTTC. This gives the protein CASSLGGFYGYTF.

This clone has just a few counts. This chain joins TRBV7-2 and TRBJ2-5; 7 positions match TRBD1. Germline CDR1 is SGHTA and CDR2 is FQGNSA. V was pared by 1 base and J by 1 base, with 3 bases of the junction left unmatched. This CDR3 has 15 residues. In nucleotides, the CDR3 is TGTGCCAGCAGCTTAGGAGGGGGCGGCCAAGAGACCCAGTACTTC. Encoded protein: CASSLGGGGQETQYF.

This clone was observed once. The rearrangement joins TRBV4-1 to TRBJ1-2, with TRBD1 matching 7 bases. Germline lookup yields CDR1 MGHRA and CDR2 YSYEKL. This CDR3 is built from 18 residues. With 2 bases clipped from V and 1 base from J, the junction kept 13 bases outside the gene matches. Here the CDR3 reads CASSQKRDSPILNYGYTF. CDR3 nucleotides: TGCGCCAGCAGCCAAAAACGGGACAGTCCCATCCTTAACTATGGCTACACCTTC.

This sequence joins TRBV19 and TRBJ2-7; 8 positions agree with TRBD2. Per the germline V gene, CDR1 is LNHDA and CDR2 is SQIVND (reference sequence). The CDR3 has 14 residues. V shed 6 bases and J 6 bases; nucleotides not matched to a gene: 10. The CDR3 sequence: CASSTLADGLEQYF. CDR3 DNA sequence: TGTGCCAGTAGCACACTAGCGGATGGGCTCGAGCAGTACTTC.

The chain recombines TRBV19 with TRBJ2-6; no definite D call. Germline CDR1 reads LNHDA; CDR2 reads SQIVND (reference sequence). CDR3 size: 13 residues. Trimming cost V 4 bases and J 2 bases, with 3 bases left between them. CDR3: CASSTAGANVLTF. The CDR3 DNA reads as TGTGCCAGTAGTACAGCTGGGGCCAACGTCCTGACTTTC. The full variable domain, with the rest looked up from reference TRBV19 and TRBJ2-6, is DGGITQSPKYLFRKEGQNVTLSCEQNLNHDAMYWYRQDPGQGLRLIYYSQIVNDFQKGDIAEGYSVSREKKESFPLTVTSAQKNPTAFYLCASSTAGANVLTFGAGSRLTVL.

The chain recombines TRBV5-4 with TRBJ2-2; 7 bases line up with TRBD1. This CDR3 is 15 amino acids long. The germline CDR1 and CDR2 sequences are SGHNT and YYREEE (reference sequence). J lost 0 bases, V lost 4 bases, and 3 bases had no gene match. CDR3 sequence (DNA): TGTGCCAGCAGCGTCGACAGGGCGAACACCGGGGAGCTGTTTTTT. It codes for CASSVDRANTGELFF.

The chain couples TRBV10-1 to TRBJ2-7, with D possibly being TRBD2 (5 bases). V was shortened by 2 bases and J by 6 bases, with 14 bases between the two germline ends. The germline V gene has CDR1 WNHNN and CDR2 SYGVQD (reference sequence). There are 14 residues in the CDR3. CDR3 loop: CASSERGIRAEQYF. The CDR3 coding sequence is TGCGCCAGCAGTGAGCGGGGAATAAGGGCCGAGCAGTACTTC.

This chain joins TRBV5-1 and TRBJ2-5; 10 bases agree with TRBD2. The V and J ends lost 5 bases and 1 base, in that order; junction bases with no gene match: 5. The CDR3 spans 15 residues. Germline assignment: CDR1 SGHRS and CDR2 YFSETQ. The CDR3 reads CASRRAGGPQETQYF. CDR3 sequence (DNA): TGCGCCAGCAGGAGAGCGGGAGGGCCCCAAGAGACCCAGTACTTC. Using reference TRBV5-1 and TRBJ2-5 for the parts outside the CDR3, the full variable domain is KAGVTQTPRYLIKTRGQQVTLSCSPISGHRSVSWYQQTPGQGLQFLFEYFSETQRNKGNFPGRFSGRQFSNSRSEMNVSTLELGDSALYLCASRRAGGPQETQYFGPGTRLLVL.

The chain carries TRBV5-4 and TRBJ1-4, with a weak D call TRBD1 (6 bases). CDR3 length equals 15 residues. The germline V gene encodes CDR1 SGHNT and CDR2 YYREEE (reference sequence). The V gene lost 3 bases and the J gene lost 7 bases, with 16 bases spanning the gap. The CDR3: CASSSDSFEGEKLFF. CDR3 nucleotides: TGTGCCAGCAGCTCGGACAGTTTCGAAGGTGAAAAACTGTTTTTT. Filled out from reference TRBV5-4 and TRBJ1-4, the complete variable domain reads ETGVTQSPTHLIKTRGQQVTLRCSSQSGHNTVSWYQQALGQGPQFIFQYYREEENGRGNFPPRFSGLQFPNYSSELNVNALELDDSALYLCASSSDSFEGEKLFFGSGTQLSVL.

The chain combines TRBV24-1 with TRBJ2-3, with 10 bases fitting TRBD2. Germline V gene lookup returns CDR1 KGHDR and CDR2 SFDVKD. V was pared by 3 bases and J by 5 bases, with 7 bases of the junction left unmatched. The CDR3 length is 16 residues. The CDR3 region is CATSDPLAGDGDTQYF. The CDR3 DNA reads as TGTGCCACCAGTGATCCCCTAGCGGGAGATGGAGATACGCAGTATTTT.

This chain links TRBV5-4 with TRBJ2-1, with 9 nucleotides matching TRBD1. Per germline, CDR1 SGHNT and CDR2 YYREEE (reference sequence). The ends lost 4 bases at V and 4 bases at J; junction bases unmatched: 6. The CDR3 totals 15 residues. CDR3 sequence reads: CASSPRQGGYNEQFF. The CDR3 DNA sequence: TGTGCCAGCAGCCCCCGACAGGGGGGATACAATGAGCAGTTCTTC.

The CDR3 region is CASSYRNQPQHF. CDR3 nucleotides: TGTGCCAGCAGTTACAGAAATCAGCCCCAGCATTTT. The gene calls are TRBV28 and TRBJ1-5; D remains ambiguous. The ends were cut back, 4 bases at V and 4 bases at J, with 5 bases in the middle. The CDR3 is 12 residues long. CDR1 is MDHEN and CDR2 is SYDVKM in the germline V gene.

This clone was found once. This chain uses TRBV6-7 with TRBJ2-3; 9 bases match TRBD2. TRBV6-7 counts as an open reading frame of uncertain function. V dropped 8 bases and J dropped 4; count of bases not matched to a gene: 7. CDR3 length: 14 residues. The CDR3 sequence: CASGSGGRADTQYF. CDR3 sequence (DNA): TGTGCCAGCGGCAGCGGGGGGAGGGCAGATACGCAGTATTTT.

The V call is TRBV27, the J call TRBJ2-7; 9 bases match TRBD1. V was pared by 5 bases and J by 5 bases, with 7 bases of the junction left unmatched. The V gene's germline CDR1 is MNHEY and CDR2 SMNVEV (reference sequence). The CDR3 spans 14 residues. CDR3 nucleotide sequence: TGTGCCAGCAGTGTCCGGGGACAGGGTAACGAGCAGTACTTC. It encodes CASSVRGQGNEQYF.

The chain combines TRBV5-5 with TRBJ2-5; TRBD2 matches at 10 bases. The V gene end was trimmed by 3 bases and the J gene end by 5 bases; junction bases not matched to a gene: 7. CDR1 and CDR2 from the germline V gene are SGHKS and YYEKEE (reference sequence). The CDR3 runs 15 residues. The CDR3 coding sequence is TGTGCCAGCAGCTCTTTAGCGGGAGGCGGGGAGACCCAGTACTTC. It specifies CASSSLAGGGETQYF.

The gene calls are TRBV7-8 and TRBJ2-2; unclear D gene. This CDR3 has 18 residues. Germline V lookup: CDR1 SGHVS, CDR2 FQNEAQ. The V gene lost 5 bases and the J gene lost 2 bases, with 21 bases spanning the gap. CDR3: CASSPRLLGATNTGELFF. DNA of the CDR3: TGTGCCAGCAGCCCACGGCTTCTAGGAGCAACTAACACCGGGGAGCTGTTTTTT. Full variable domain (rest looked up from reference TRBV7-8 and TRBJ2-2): GAGVSQSPRYKVAKRGQDVALRCDPISGHVSLFWYQQALGQGPEFLTYFQNEAQLDKSGLPSDRFFAERPEGSVSTLKIQRTQQEDSAVYLCASSPRLLGATNTGELFFGEGSRLTVL.

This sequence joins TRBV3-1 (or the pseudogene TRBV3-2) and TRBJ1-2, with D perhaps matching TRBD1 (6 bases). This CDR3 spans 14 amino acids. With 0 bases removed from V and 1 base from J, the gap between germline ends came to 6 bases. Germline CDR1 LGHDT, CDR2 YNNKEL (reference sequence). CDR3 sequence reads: CASSQDRGNYGYTF. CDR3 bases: TGTGCCAGCAGCCAAGACAGGGGTAACTATGGCTACACCTTC.

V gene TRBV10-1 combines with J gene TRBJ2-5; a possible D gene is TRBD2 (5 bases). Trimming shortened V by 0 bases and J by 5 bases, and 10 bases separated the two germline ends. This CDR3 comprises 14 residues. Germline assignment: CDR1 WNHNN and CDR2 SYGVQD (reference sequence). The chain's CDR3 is CASSESDPGETQYF. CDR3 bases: TGCGCCAGCAGTGAGTCGGACCCGGGGGAGACCCAGTACTTC.

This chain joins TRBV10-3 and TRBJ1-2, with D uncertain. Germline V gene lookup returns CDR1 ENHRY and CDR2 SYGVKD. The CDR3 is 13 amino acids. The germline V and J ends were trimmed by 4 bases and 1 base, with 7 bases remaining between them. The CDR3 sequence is CAISGGDNYGYTF. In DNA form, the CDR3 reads TGTGCCATCAGTGGTGGAGATAACTATGGCTACACCTTC.

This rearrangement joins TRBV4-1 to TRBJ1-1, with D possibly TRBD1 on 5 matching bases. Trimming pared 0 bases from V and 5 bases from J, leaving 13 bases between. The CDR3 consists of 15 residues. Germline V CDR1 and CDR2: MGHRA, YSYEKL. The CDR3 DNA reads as TGCGCCAGCAGCCAAGACTCGGGGGGAGGGACTGAAGCTTTCTTT. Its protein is CASSQDSGGGTEAFF.

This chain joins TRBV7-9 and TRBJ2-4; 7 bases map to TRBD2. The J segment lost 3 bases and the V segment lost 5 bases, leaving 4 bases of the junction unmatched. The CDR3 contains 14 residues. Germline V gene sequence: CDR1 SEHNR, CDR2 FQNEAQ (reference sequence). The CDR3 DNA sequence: TGTGCCAGCAGCCCAGGGACTAACAAAAACATTCAGTACTTC. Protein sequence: CASSPGTNKNIQYF.